A single sample is the source of the 19 T cell receptor beta chains below, sequenced in a study of blood T cell repertoires in COVID-19. Using immunoSEQ multiplex PCR, the repertoire was profiled, and TCRdb retains in-frame clones only, with some absent. The repertoire has 200,000 to 250,000 clones, around 80% of them found once; the top ten carry 1.8%. The sample was PBMCs or T cells enriched from blood (not recorded which). The receptors were gathered from a man aged 60 to 75 who had recovered from COVID-19.

The chain is built from TRBV6-5 and TRBJ1-2; D may be TRBD1 (6 bases). The V end lost 7 bases, the J end lost 8 bases, and 11 bases lay between the germline ends. The CDR3 sequence is 11 residues long. The germline V gene encodes CDR1 MNHEY and CDR2 SVGAGI. The CDR3 protein is CASTRTDGYTF. Here the CDR3 DNA reads TGTGCCAGCACCCGGACAGACGGCTACACCTTC.

This clone was counted only a few times. The chain couples TRBV19 to TRBJ2-7, with unresolved D. Germline values: CDR1 LNHDA, CDR2 SQIVND (reference sequence). This CDR3 is built from 14 residues. V gave up 5 bases and J gave up 0 bases, with 11 bases separating them. The DNA for the CDR3 is TGTGCCAGTAGTCCATCTAGGAACTCCTACGAGCAGTACTTC. Residues: CASSPSRNSYEQYF.

The DNA of the CDR3 is TGTGCCAGCAGAAACCTGAGGGTATCTGGGGCCAACGTCCTGACTTTC. It encodes CASRNLRVSGANVLTF. The V and J genes are TRBV7-8 and TRBJ2-6, with D possibly TRBD2 on 5 matching bases. Germline loops: CDR1 SGHVS, CDR2 FQNEAQ. CDR3 size: 16 residues. V gave up 6 bases and J gave up 1 base, with 13 bases separating them.

This chain uses TRBV30 with TRBJ1-2, with D possibly being TRBD1 (6 bases). The length of the CDR3 is 13 residues. The germline V gene encodes CDR1 GTSNPN and CDR2 SVGIG (reference sequence). The V end lost 2 bases, the J end lost 6 bases, and 13 bases lay between the germline ends. The CDR3 loop reads CAWSPRQADGYTF. CDR3 in DNA: TGTGCCTGGAGTCCTCGACAGGCAGATGGCTACACCTTC. Based on the CDR3 plus reference TRBV30 and TRBJ1-2, the full variable domain is SQTIHQWPATLVQPVGSPLSLECTVEGTSNPNLYWYRQAAGRGLQLLFYSVGIGQISSEVPQNLSASRPQDRQFILSSKKLLLSDSGFYLCAWSPRQADGYTFGSGTRLTVV.

The V and J genes are TRBV25-1 and TRBJ2-3; a possible D gene is TRBD1 (5 bases). Germline V gives CDR1 MGHDK, CDR2 SYGVNS. Trimming took 1 base from V and 1 from J, leaving 9 bases between them. The CDR3 loop spans 15 amino acids. The chain's CDR3 is CASSEFTGGTDTQYF. The CDR3 DNA follows: TGTGCCAGCAGTGAATTTACAGGAGGCACAGATACGCAGTATTTT. Combining the CDR3 with reference TRBV25-1 and TRBJ2-3 gives the whole variable domain EADIYQTPRYLVIGTGKKITLECSQTMGHDKMYWYQQDPGMELHLIHYSYGVNSTEKGDLSSESTVSRIRTEHFPLTLESARPSHTSQYLCASSEFTGGTDTQYFGPGTRLTVL.

This chain joins TRBV7-9 and TRBJ2-1, with D possibly TRBD2 on 5 matching bases. From germline, CDR1 is SEHNR and CDR2 FQNEAQ (reference sequence). Trimming took off 8 bases at V and 9 bases at J, with 11 bases between the two ends. CDR3 size: 11 residues. The DNA of the CDR3 is TGTGCCAGCCCCTCCCGGGGTGAGCAGTTCTTC. Protein product: CASPSRGEQFF.

CDR3 amino acids: CASSSLQGPNYGYTF. DNA of the CDR3: TGTGCCAGCAGTTCGTTACAGGGACCTAACTATGGCTACACCTTC. This chain links TRBV27 with TRBJ1-2, with a tentative D call TRBD1 (6 bases). V was shortened by 4 bases and J by 0 bases, with 12 bases between the two germline ends. This CDR3 has 15 amino acids. CDR1 is MNHEY, CDR2 SMNVEV, per germline (reference sequence).

The V and J genes are TRBV6-5 and TRBJ1-1; 7 nucleotides match TRBD1. CDR3 size: 15 residues. The ends lost 2 bases at V and 4 bases at J; junction bases unmatched: 7. CDR1 and CDR2 (germline): MNHEY, SVGAGI. The CDR3 nucleotides are TGTGCCAGCAGTTACCCGACAGGGATTGGCACTGAAGCTTTCTTT. Translation: CASSYPTGIGTEAFF.

V gene TRBV9 combines with J gene TRBJ2-2, with 9 bases aligning to TRBD2. CDR1 is SGDLS and CDR2 is YYNGEE in the germline V gene. After removal of 0 bases from V and 7 bases from J, the junction contained 10 bases not matched to a gene. This CDR3 is 17 amino acids long. Here the CDR3 DNA reads TGTGCCAGCAGCGTAGGCCGGCGGGGGGGCCTGGACGGGGAGCTGTTTTTT. Protein sequence: CASSVGRRGGLDGELFF.

The chain combines TRBV4-3 with TRBJ2-5; weak D call: TRBD1 (7 bases). Germline CDR1 LGHNA, CDR2 YSLEER. With 0 bases removed from V and 5 bases from J, the gap between germline ends came to 13 bases. The CDR3 has 15 residues. The CDR3 sequence is CASSQERPGGETQYF. CDR3 DNA: TGCGCCAGCAGCCAAGAAAGGCCAGGGGGGGAGACCCAGTACTTC.

The genes are TRBV5-8 and TRBJ2-1; D might be TRBD1 (5 bases). CDR1 and CDR2 from the germline V gene are SGHTS and YDEGEE. The CDR3 has 15 amino acids. V gave up 4 bases and J gave up 1 base, with 12 bases separating them. CDR3 protein: CASSILSGSYNEQFF. The DNA for the CDR3 is TGTGCCAGCAGCATATTGTCAGGGTCCTACAATGAGCAGTTCTTC.

In this sample, this clone turned up a few times. The gene calls are TRBV5-1 and TRBJ1-2; D uncertain. Germline V gene sequence: CDR1 SGHRS, CDR2 YFSETQ. The length of the CDR3 is 14 residues. Trimming cost V 0 bases and J 4 bases, with 10 bases left between them. CDR3 nucleotide sequence: TGCGCCAGCAGCTTGGAGTCTGGGAGCTATGGCTACACCTTC. It encodes CASSLESGSYGYTF.

V usage is TRBV10-3 and J usage is TRBJ2-7; 8 bases line up with TRBD1. There are 14 residues in the CDR3. Looked up from germline, CDR1 is ENHRY and CDR2 is SYGVKD. V lost 10 bases and J lost 2; bases outside the gene matches: 10. CDR3 DNA sequence: TGTGCCACCAGGACAGGGTCAGGAGCCTACGAGCAGTACTTC. Translating gives CATRTGSGAYEQYF.

This clone was counted a single time. This chain links TRBV7-2 with TRBJ1-4; possible D gene TRBD1, 6 bases. Germline CDR1 is SGHTA and CDR2 is FQGNSA. Trimming stripped 5 bases from V and 7 bases from J, with 11 bases between. The CDR3 consists of 13 residues. DNA for the CDR3: TGTGCCAGCAGCCGAGGGGGAGCTGAAAAACTGTTTTTT. Translating it yields CASSRGGAEKLFF.

This sequence joins TRBV2 and TRBJ1-3; D possibly corresponds to TRBD1 (5 bases). Trimming cost V 10 bases and J 4 bases, with 17 bases left between them. Germline CDR1 SNHLY, CDR2 FYNNEI. The CDR3 loop spans 14 amino acids. CDR3 sequence (DNA): TGTGCCATAGGAGGGGAGGAGTTGGGAAACACCATATATTTT. Translated, it gives CAIGGEELGNTIYF.

The chain uses TRBV2 and TRBJ2-1; perhaps TRBD2 as D (6 bases). V shed 7 bases and J shed 4 bases, with 14 bases lying between them. The CDR3 length is 14 residues. Germline-derived CDR1 and CDR2 are SNHLY and FYNNEI. CDR3 loop: CASKEGGQYNEQFF. CDR3 sequence (DNA): TGTGCCAGCAAAGAGGGAGGCCAGTACAATGAGCAGTTCTTC.

The chain carries TRBV6-5 and TRBJ2-7, with 11 bases that match TRBD2. This CDR3 region has 16 residues. The germline CDR1 and CDR2 sequences are MNHEY and SVGAGI. J was trimmed by 6 bases and V by 2 bases; bases with no gene match: 9. The CDR3 nucleotides read TGTGCCAGCAGTTACGTACTAGCGGGGGACGGCTCCGAGCAGTACTTC. Encoded protein: CASSYVLAGDGSEQYF.

The chain recombines TRBV4-3 with TRBJ1-2, with TRBD1 matching 12 bases. V lost 4 bases and J lost 6; bases outside the gene matches: 3. Per the germline V gene, CDR1 is LGHNA and CDR2 is YSLEER. This CDR3 comprises 14 residues. The CDR3 region has the DNA TGCGCCAGCAGCCTGGGACAGGGGGCACATGGCTACACCTTC. This translates into CASSLGQGAHGYTF.

The rearrangement uses TRBV12-2 and TRBJ2-7; the listed D gene, TRBD2, was not tested against the DNA. TRBV12-2 is reported as a pseudogene. The CDR3 is 15 residues long. CDR3 amino acids: CASRLVVFIAYEQYF. The CDR3 nucleotides read TGTGCAAGTCGCTTAGTTGTTTTTATAGCCTACGAGCAGTACTTC.